One sample yielded the 18 T cell receptor beta chains listed below, sequenced in a study of CXCR3-negative and CXCR3-positive naive CD8 T cells (dated by TCRdb to about 2019). Sequenced on a NextSeq 550. The Human TCR Profiling Kit (MiLaboratory) was used to prepare UMI-labeled 5' RACE TRB cDNA libraries. TCRdb reprocessed the reads, and each CDR3 protein sequence is entered once, without DNA. The table kept for this sample lists some 110,000 distinct CDR3 sequences. 0.3% to 0.45% of the sample lies in the top ten. No antigen has been assigned to these receptors. What the study reported, not specific to this receptor: Compared with CXCR3-negative naive cells, CXCR3-positive naive cells had TRB CDR3s with higher hydrophobicity (lower Kidera factor 4), lower energy, and higher strength and volume indices.

The sequenced material came from naive CXCR3+ CD8+ T cells from blood. The cell subset or site label, read with the paper, signifies: CD45RO-CCR7+CD27+CD95- naive CD8+ T cells expressing CXCR3 (TNR3+). The receptor source for this set is a human donor in good health. Some clones in this sample may be carry-over from other donors' samples.

CDR3 loop: CASSIRLWDAYSNQPQHF. The chain links TRBV19 to TRBJ1-5; TCRdb selects TRBD1, and the lack of DNA leaves this call unchecked. This CDR3 region has 18 residues. Germline V gives CDR1 LNHDA, CDR2 SQIVND (reference sequence).

V gene TRBV2 combines with J gene TRBJ1-1; the D call of TRBD1 rests on TCRdb alone, since no DNA is present to check it. Germline V CDR1 and CDR2: SNHLY, FYNNEI. CDR3 length: 16 residues. CDR3 sequence: CASSEGRGFMSTEAFF.

The chain links TRBV7-2 to TRBJ2-5; checking the TCRdb D call of TRBD2 is not possible without DNA. This CDR3 spans 20 amino acids. From germline, CDR1 is SGHTA and CDR2 FQGNSA. CDR3 sequence reads: CASSLPSGGANVVNQETQYF.

This chain links TRBV3-1 with TRBJ1-6. The CDR3 covers 13 residues. Germline CDR1 LGHDT, CDR2 YNNKEL (reference sequence). This chain's CDR3 is CASSQDGWSPLHF.

The gene calls are TRBV7-8 and TRBJ2-3; TCRdb outputs TRBD2, but without DNA this stays unchecked. This CDR3 has 18 amino acids. The V gene's germline CDR1 is SGHVS and CDR2 FQNEAQ. The CDR3 region is CASSLAFIASGSVDTQYF.

This chain joins TRBV5-6 and TRBJ2-7; the TCRdb call, TRBD1, lacks DNA for checking. The CDR3 extends over 11 amino acids. CDR1 and CDR2 from the germline V gene are SGHDT and YYEEEE. The CDR3 loop is CASGPGGEQYF.

The chain uses TRBV29-1 and TRBJ1-4; TCRdb returns TRBD1, unconfirmable since there is no DNA. The CDR3 spans 16 residues. CDR1 SQVTM and CDR2 ANQGSEA come from the germline V gene. The CDR3: CSAAQTGLGTNEKLFF. The entire variable domain, with the rest obtained from reference TRBV29-1 and TRBJ1-4, is as follows: SAVISQKPSRDICQRGTSLTIQCQVDSQVTMMFWYRQQPGQSLTLIATANQGSEATYESGFVIDKFPISRPNLTFSTLTVSNMSPEDSSIYLCSAAQTGLGTNEKLFFGSGTQLSVL.

The chain's CDR3 is CASSLSRWDTGELFF. The chain combines TRBV4-3 with TRBJ2-2. The CDR3 sequence is 15 residues long. The germline V gene encodes CDR1 LGHNA and CDR2 YSLEER.

The CDR3 protein is CASRGTSVDNEQFF. The chain recombines TRBV9 with TRBJ2-1; the TCRdb call, TRBD2, lacks DNA for checking. There are 14 residues in the CDR3. CDR1 and CDR2 (germline): SGDLS, YYNGEE.

The gene calls are TRBV6-6 and TRBJ2-7; TCRdb's assignment of TRBD1 cannot be checked, as there is no DNA. The CDR3 contains 13 residues. Germline CDR1 is MNHNY and CDR2 is SVGAGI (reference sequence). The CDR3 sequence: CAIAGQGAYEQYF.

The rearrangement links TRBV7-6 to TRBJ2-7. CDR3 length equals 13 residues. Per the germline V gene, CDR1 is SGHVS and CDR2 is FNYEAQ. The CDR3 spells CASSLEGGTEQYF.

The gene calls are TRBV5-6 and TRBJ1-2; TCRdb picks TRBD1, but there is no DNA to check that call. Germline CDR1 is SGHDT and CDR2 is YYEEEE. The CDR3 runs 15 residues. The CDR3: CASSYFRGTNYGYTF.

The chain is built from TRBV10-3 and TRBJ1-1; lacking DNA, the TRBD1 call made by TCRdb goes unchecked. Per germline, CDR1 ENHRY and CDR2 SYGVKD. This CDR3 spans 13 amino acids. The CDR3 sequence: CAIMGTGSTEAFF.

This sequence joins TRBV7-3 and TRBJ1-1; TCRdb proposes TRBD1, but this gene call is untestable without DNA. Germline assignment: CDR1 SGHTA and CDR2 FQGTGA. The CDR3 is 12 residues long. CDR3 protein: CASGQMNTEAFF. Complete variable domain (other parts from reference TRBV7-3 and TRBJ1-1): GAGVSQTPSNKVTEKGKYVELRCDPISGHTALYWYRQSLGQGPEFLIYFQGTGAADDSGLPNDRFFAVRPEGSVSTLKIQRTERGDSAVYLCASGQMNTEAFFGQGTRLTVV.

This chain's CDR3 is CASRLRSSYNSPLHF. The chain links TRBV10-1 to TRBJ1-6. The CDR3 runs to 15 residues. CDR1 and CDR2 from the germline V gene are WNHNN and SYGVQD (reference sequence).

CDR3 sequence reads: CASSLALGEEKLFF. The V call is TRBV7-9, the J call TRBJ1-4. This CDR3 is built from 14 residues. Germline assignment: CDR1 SEHNR and CDR2 FQNEAQ (reference sequence).

The CDR3 region is CASSLTNTEAFF. This sequence joins TRBV28 and TRBJ1-1. The CDR3 contains 12 residues. Germline V gene lookup returns CDR1 MDHEN and CDR2 SYDVKM.

This chain connects TRBV7-9 to TRBJ2-7; no DNA is available, so the TRBD1 call from TCRdb remains unchecked. Germline V lookup: CDR1 SEHNR, CDR2 FQNEAQ (reference sequence). The CDR3 has 16 amino acids. The CDR3 reads CASSSEKATGGREQYF.